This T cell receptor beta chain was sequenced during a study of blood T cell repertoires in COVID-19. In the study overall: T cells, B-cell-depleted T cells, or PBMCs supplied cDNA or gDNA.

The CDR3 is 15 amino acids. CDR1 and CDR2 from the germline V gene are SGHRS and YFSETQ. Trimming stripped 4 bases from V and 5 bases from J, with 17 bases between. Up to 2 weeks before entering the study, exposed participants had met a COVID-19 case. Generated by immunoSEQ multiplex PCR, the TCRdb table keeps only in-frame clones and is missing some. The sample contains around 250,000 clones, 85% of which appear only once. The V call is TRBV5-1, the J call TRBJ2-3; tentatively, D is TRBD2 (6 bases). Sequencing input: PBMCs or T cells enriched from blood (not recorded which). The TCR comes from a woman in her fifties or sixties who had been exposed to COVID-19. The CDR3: CASSLGLNYGDTQYF. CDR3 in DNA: TGCGCCAGCAGCCTGGGACTTAACTATGGAGATACGCAGTATTTT.